This record concerns one T cell receptor beta chain sequence. Its target is not known. Trimming left V 6 bases short and J 1 base short, with 11 bases between. Per germline, CDR1 MDHEN and CDR2 SYDVKM. The CDR3 totals 14 residues. These data belong to a study of cytomegalovirus exposure and HLA in healthy donors. Overall study results and limits: Rare sequences made up most TCRs, while some public TCRs were found in many donors. Later analysis demonstrated an association between a missense DCLRE1C variant and TCR beta V- and J-gene trimming.

Researchers ran the PCR with 60 Vbeta and 13 Jbeta primers. Repertoires were generated with immunoSEQ multiplex PCR, while TCRdb's copy carries only in-frame clones and drops some. The sample holds around 150,000 clones, more than 75% seen once. This clonotype was obtained from a woman in her thirties or forties in good health and CMV-seronegative. Sequenced sample: PBMCs. The V and J genes are TRBV28 and TRBJ2-3; perhaps TRBD2 as D (6 bases). The CDR3 region is CASSRRGGTDTQYF. CDR3 in DNA: TGTGCCAGCAGCCGCCGCGGGGGCACAGATACGCAGTATTTT.